The table lists the clone carrying this T cell receptor beta chain with a few counts. Antigen: not known. These data are taken from a study of CD8 T cells in ankylosing spondylitis. Study-wide points: Reportedly, disease-linked clones are significantly enriched in ankylosing spondylitis patients' matched synovial fluid. What appeared characteristic of ankylosing spondylitis blood was a TCR beta motif of fewer than ten highly homologous variants. A CD8+ phenotype characterized the disease-linked clones, which were relatively rare in peripheral blood. Before this, some motif variants had been reported in reactive arthritis synovial fluid and blood.

This CDR3 has 18 amino acids. The germline V gene has CDR1 LNHNV and CDR2 YYDKDF (reference sequence). Germline trimming cut 0 bases from V and 8 bases from J; bases unmatched to any gene: 9. Researchers built TCR beta libraries using quantitative 5'-RACE with molecular barcodes. Via MiXCR, TCRdb re-called the 5' RACE reads, giving one row per CDR3 protein. The table lists approximately 300,000 distinct CDR3 sequences, around 7.6% of them singletons, with 13% to 15% in the top ten. The chain links TRBV15 to TRBJ2-1, with 14 bases matching TRBD2. The receptor comes from a male donor with ankylosing spondylitis. The sequencing sample was made of blood, either unsorted or a sorted T cell fraction (not recorded which). CDR3 bases: TGTGCCACCAGCAGAGATTATCGGGGACTAGCGGGAGTAGATGAGCAGTTCTTC. This codes for CATSRDYRGLAGVDEQFF.